Given below is one T cell receptor beta chain in context. This record comes from a study of blood T cell repertoires in COVID-19. Study-level background: Sources were T cells, B-cell-depleted T cells, or PBMCs; the material itself was cDNA or gDNA.

This CDR3 spans 16 amino acids. The germline CDR1 and CDR2 sequences are LNHNV and YYDKDF (reference sequence). V lost 1 base and J lost 0; bases outside the gene matches: 4. The study recruited people aged roughly 18 to 100 years across some 23 US areas. Original handling: By means of reference gene primer amplification, nucleated cell counts were estimated. TCRdb's table, derived via immunoSEQ multiplex PCR, lists solely in-frame clones and lacks some. The V and J calls and clone size are taken from that table; D and trimming were inferred from the DNA. The sample holds about 340,000 clones, roughly 90% seen once.

The chain has TRBV15 and TRBJ2-5; 8 nucleotides agree with TRBD1. The source is a woman aged 25 to 39 who had recovered from COVID-19. Sequenced input: PBMCs or T cells enriched from blood (not recorded which). The CDR3, as DNA: TGTGCCACCAGCAGAGGGGGGACAGGCCACCAAGAGACCCAGTACTTC. This sequence encodes CATSRGGTGHQETQYF.